What follows describes a single TCR beta chain. Its antigen is not known. The data stem from a study of blood T cells in healthy people across ages. Study-wide results and caveats: Shifts in expanded clonotypes may have been confounded by donor CMV status, which was unknown.

CDR1 SEHNR and CDR2 FQNEAQ come from the germline V gene (reference sequence). The J segment lost 5 bases and the V segment lost 6 bases, leaving 12 bases of the junction unmatched. The CDR3 covers 17 residues. A second PCR, run for roughly 7 to 11 cycles, used a sample-barcoded 5' primer plus a J-beta primer mix. Each CDR3 protein gets one entry after TCRdb re-called the 5' RACE reads with MiXCR. The sample shows around 1,000,000 distinct CDR3 sequences, almost 25% of them seen only once. Separately, the same data were catalogued under a study of T cells of mothers and their children.

The chain recombines TRBV7-9 with TRBJ2-1, with 11 bases fitting TRBD2. The receptor was derived from a girl aged 2 to 9 in good health. Sample: blood. The CDR3 coding sequence is TGTGCCAGCAGTCGCGGGACTAGCGGCAGTATCCACAATGAGCAGTTCTTC. Encoded protein: CASSRGTSGSIHNEQFF.